Listed here are 20 T cell receptor beta chains from one sample, sequenced in a study of radiotherapy plus CTLA-4 blockade in lung cancer. Measured with immunoSEQ multiplex PCR; TCRdb has only the in-frame clones, and not every one. The data show tens of thousands of clones, more than 75% seen once. The sample in question was peripheral blood, obtained from a patient treated with radiotherapy plus ipilimumab. The source of these receptors is a human donor with non-small cell lung cancer who had stable disease on radiotherapy plus ipilimumab.

The CDR3 bases are TGTGCCAGCAGCCCGGGACTAGCCAAAAACATTCAGTACTTC. Its protein product is CASSPGLAKNIQYF. The chain joins TRBV28 to TRBJ2-4, with D perhaps matching TRBD2 (6 bases). CDR1 is MDHEN, CDR2 SYDVKM, per germline. The V gene lost 6 bases and the J gene lost 0 bases, with 9 bases spanning the gap. The CDR3 has 14 amino acids.

This clone appeared once. The V gene is TRBV10-2, the J gene TRBJ1-1, with D possibly being TRBD1 (6 bases). The CDR3 loop spans 15 amino acids. Trimming removed 0 bases at V and 5 bases at J, with 13 bases between. Germline values: CDR1 WSHSY, CDR2 SAAADI. CDR3 protein: CASSESGHSGTEAFF. The CDR3 DNA reads TGCGCCAGCAGTGAGTCGGGACACAGCGGGACTGAAGCTTTCTTT.

V gene TRBV28 combines with J gene TRBJ2-7; TRBD1 matches 7 bases. The CDR3 contains 14 residues. V lost 5 bases and J lost 7; bases outside the gene matches: 11. The germline V gene encodes CDR1 MDHEN and CDR2 SYDVKM. As DNA, the CDR3 is TGTGCCAGCAGTCTGTATAGACAGGGCAGTGAGCAGTACTTC. Translating gives CASSLYRQGSEQYF.

The chain combines TRBV7-6 with TRBJ2-3; D might be TRBD2 (5 bases). Germline CDR1 reads SGHVS; CDR2 reads FNYEAQ. The V end was cut by 5 bases, the J end by 3 bases, with 9 bases between. There are 13 residues in the CDR3. The CDR3 loop reads CASSPRRTDTQYF. The CDR3 nucleotides are TGTGCCAGCAGCCCCCGGAGGACAGATACGCAGTATTTT.

The rearrangement links TRBV7-3 to TRBJ2-3; D ambiguous. From germline, CDR1 is SGHTA and CDR2 FQGTGA. This CDR3 comprises 16 residues. Trimming removed 4 bases from V and 0 bases from J, with 14 bases in between. The CDR3 is CASSSNGPPSTDTQYF. The CDR3, as DNA: TGTGCCAGCAGCTCTAATGGGCCACCGAGCACAGATACGCAGTATTTT.

The chain couples TRBV10-1 to TRBJ1-1, with D tentatively TRBD1 (5 bases). V lost 4 bases and J 1 base, leaving 13 bases between the germline ends. Germline CDR1 and CDR2: WNHNN and SYGVQD (reference sequence). CDR3 length equals 15 residues. The CDR3 loop reads CASSAPGTTNTEAFF. For the CDR3, the DNA is TGCGCCAGCAGTGCGCCCGGGACGACGAACACTGAAGCTTTCTTT.

This chain joins TRBV19 and TRBJ2-5; D not certain. The CDR3 is 13 residues long. The V and J ends lost 6 bases and 0 bases respectively, with 8 bases between them. CDR1 and CDR2 (germline): LNHDA, SQIVND (reference sequence). CDR3 sequence reads: CASRLTHQETQYF. The CDR3, as DNA: TGTGCCAGTAGACTGACCCACCAAGAGACCCAGTACTTC. Supplemented by reference TRBV19 and TRBJ2-5, the full variable domain reads DGGITQSPKYLFRKEGQNVTLSCEQNLNHDAMYWYRQDPGQGLRLIYYSQIVNDFQKGDIAEGYSVSREKKESFPLTVTSAQKNPTAFYLCASRLTHQETQYFGPGTRLLVL.

The chain is built from TRBV30 and TRBJ1-6; possible D gene TRBD1, 5 bases. CDR3 size: 16 residues. CDR1 and CDR2 (germline): GTSNPN, SVGIG (reference sequence). The V end was cut by 3 bases, the J end by 4 bases, with 16 bases between. The CDR3 loop reads CAWRPGTVLYNSPLHF. The CDR3, as DNA: TGTGCCTGGAGGCCCGGGACGGTTTTGTATAATTCACCCCTCCACTTT.

The chain recombines TRBV25-1 with TRBJ2-5; TRBD1 is a possible D gene (8 bases). This CDR3 spans 14 amino acids. Trimming left V 5 bases short and J 4 bases short, with 14 bases between. Germline CDR1 MGHDK, CDR2 SYGVNS. DNA of the CDR3: TGTGCCAGCAGTACCAACAGGGGGGGAGAGACCCAGTACTTC. Its protein product is CASSTNRGGETQYF. The variable domain in full, with the rest retrieved from reference TRBV25-1 and TRBJ2-5, is EADIYQTPRYLVIGTGKKITLECSQTMGHDKMYWYQQDPGMELHLIHYSYGVNSTEKGDLSSESTVSRIRTEHFPLTLESARPSHTSQYLCASSTNRGGETQYFGPGTRLLVL.

The chain links TRBV19 to TRBJ2-6, with 9 bases identical to TRBD1. The length of the CDR3 is 18 residues. CDR1 LNHDA and CDR2 SQIVND come from the germline V gene (reference sequence). Unmatched junction bases numbered 8, after V lost 1 base and J lost 4 bases. CDR3 in amino acids: CASSIAGTGSSGANVLTF. The DNA of the CDR3 is TGTGCCAGTAGTATAGCCGGGACAGGGTCGAGCGGGGCCAACGTCCTGACTTTC.

The CDR3 DNA is TGTGCCAGTAGTTCCGACAGAAACACCATATATTTT. Amino acid sequence: CASSSDRNTIYF. The chain employs TRBV19 and TRBJ1-3, with D unresolved. The CDR3 extends over 12 amino acids. The germline V gene encodes CDR1 LNHDA and CDR2 SQIVND (reference sequence). The V end lost 5 bases, the J end lost 5 bases, and 7 bases lay between the germline ends. Full variable domain (remainder filled in from reference TRBV19 and TRBJ1-3): DGGITQSPKYLFRKEGQNVTLSCEQNLNHDAMYWYRQDPGQGLRLIYYSQIVNDFQKGDIAEGYSVSREKKESFPLTVTSAQKNPTAFYLCASSSDRNTIYFGEGSWLTVV.

The V call is TRBV4-1, the J call TRBJ2-3, with D unclear. CDR1 is MGHRA, CDR2 YSYEKL, per germline. The CDR3 loop spans 15 amino acids. V was shortened by 1 base and J by 2 bases, with 10 bases between the two germline ends. This chain's CDR3 is CASSQGQVPTDTQYF. The CDR3 DNA follows: TGCGCCAGCAGCCAAGGGCAGGTGCCCACAGATACGCAGTATTTT.

This chain uses TRBV20-1 with TRBJ1-2; a weak D match, TRBD1 (6 bases). The V gene's germline CDR1 is DFQATT and CDR2 SNEGSKA (reference sequence). Trimming removed 7 bases from V and 4 bases from J, with 10 bases in between. The CDR3 has 11 amino acids. CDR3 loop: CSGTGLYGYTF. The CDR3 DNA is TGCAGTGGCACAGGGCTCTATGGCTACACCTTC.

V is TRBV2 and J is TRBJ2-3; no clear D gene. The germline V and J ends were trimmed by 8 bases and 3 bases, with 12 bases remaining between them. The germline V gene encodes CDR1 SNHLY and CDR2 FYNNEI. The CDR3 sequence is 13 residues long. The CDR3: CASLGFRTDTQYF. CDR3 in DNA: TGTGCCAGCTTAGGATTTCGGACAGATACGCAGTATTTT.

The chain combines TRBV5-1 with TRBJ2-5; D call uncertain. V was clipped by 1 base and J by 0 bases, with 4 bases between them. CDR3 length: 13 residues. In germline, CDR1 is SGHRS, CDR2 YFSETQ. For the CDR3, the DNA is TGCGCCAGCAGCTTGACCCACCAAGAGACCCAGTACTTC. This codes for CASSLTHQETQYF. Filled out from reference TRBV5-1 and TRBJ2-5, the complete variable domain reads KAGVTQTPRYLIKTRGQQVTLSCSPISGHRSVSWYQQTPGQGLQFLFEYFSETQRNKGNFPGRFSGRQFSNSRSEMNVSTLELGDSALYLCASSLTHQETQYFGPGTRLLVL.

The chain joins TRBV7-2 to TRBJ2-3; 8 nucleotides match TRBD1. Looked up from germline, CDR1 is SGHTA and CDR2 is FQGNSA. The CDR3 is 14 residues long. V shed 4 bases and J 4 bases; nucleotides not matched to a gene: 4. The CDR3 sequence: CASSSRTGSDTQYF. The CDR3 nucleotides read TGTGCCAGCAGCTCCCGGACAGGGTCAGATACGCAGTATTTT.

The genes are TRBV27 and TRBJ2-1; TRBD2 agrees at 10 bases. Germline V gene data show CDR1 as MNHEY and CDR2 as SMNVEV (reference sequence). The CDR3 loop spans 16 amino acids. Trimming cost V 3 bases and J 9 bases; bases outside gene matches: 11. The CDR3 spells CASSFPRAGGYSEQFF. Here the CDR3 DNA reads TGTGCCAGCAGTTTCCCCAGAGCGGGAGGGTATAGTGAGCAGTTCTTC.

Remarks on this clone: The same CDR3 can be traced to other DNA sequences in this sample. CDR3 sequence reads: CSASQETQYF. In DNA form, the CDR3 reads TGCAGTGCTAGCCAGGAGACCCAGTACTTC. V gene TRBV20-1 combines with J gene TRBJ2-5; D unresolved. The V and J ends lost 3 bases and 5 bases respectively, with 4 bases between them. The CDR3 spans 10 residues. The germline gives CDR1 DFQATT, CDR2 SNEGSKA (reference sequence).

This clone was detected only once. V gene TRBV10-1 combines with J gene TRBJ1-2, with D unclear. V lost 4 bases, J lost 7 bases, and 16 bases lay in between. The CDR3 extends over 14 amino acids. Germline-derived CDR1 and CDR2 are WNHNN and SYGVQD (reference sequence). DNA of the CDR3: TGCGCCAGCAGTGTCATCATTGATTACTGTGGCTACACCTTC. Translation gives CASSVIIDYCGYTF.

The rearrangement joins TRBV28 to TRBJ1-1, with TRBD1 matching over 7 bases. The CDR3 runs to 12 residues. Germline lookup yields CDR1 MDHEN and CDR2 SYDVKM. The V and J ends lost 6 bases and 5 bases, in that order; junction bases with no gene match: 3. The CDR3 DNA reads TGTGCCAGCAGGCAGGGGGGAACTGAAGCTTTCTTT. Translating it yields CASRQGGTEAFF.